These T cell receptor beta chains were read from a single sample in a study of blood T cell repertoires in COVID-19. Clones were read by immunoSEQ multiplex PCR, and TCRdb kept only the in-frame ones, dropping some. Of 75,000 to 95,000 clones listed, 79% are singletons. Sequences were obtained from peripheral blood. Receptors were obtained from a woman aged 80 or over with active or convalescent COVID-19. The CDR3 runs from the conserved cysteine through the conserved F or W. The order of the fields is clone size, D gene, V gene, J gene, CDR3 length, CDR3 DNA, CDR3 protein. The D gene is left open where the match is weak. Clone size appears in some rows only: once, few, many, or a class for an expanded clone.

.	.	TRBV10-3	TRBJ1-3	15	TGTGCCATCAGTGAGCACACGTCCTCTGGAAACACCATATATTTT	CAISEHTSSGNTIYF
once	TRBD2	TRBV28	TRBJ2-5	14	TGTGCCAGCAGTTTTGCTAGGGGAGGGGAGACCCAGTACTTC	CASSFARGGETQYF
few	.	TRBV7-2	TRBJ1-5	14	TGTGCCAGCAGCTTAATGCCAGGATTTCAGCCCCAGCATTTT	CASSLMPGFQPQHF
.	.	TRBV5-4	TRBJ1-1	14	TGTGCCAGCAGGTGGGGACTACTATCAGCTGAAGCTTTCTTT	CASRWGLLSAEAFF
.	TRBD1	TRBV7-2	TRBJ1-1	16	TGTGCCAGCAGCTTAGCCAACAGGGGAAGGAACACTGAAGCTTTCTTT	CASSLANRGRNTEAFF
.	TRBD1	TRBV7-2	TRBJ2-3	16	TGTGCCAGCAGCCGCCGGGACAGTGTGCGGGCAGATACGCAGTATTTT	CASSRRDSVRADTQYF
once	TRBD1	TRBV10-3	TRBJ2-7	16	TGTGCCATCAGTGAGTACAAGGGACAGAAGGTGAACGAGCAGTACTTC	CAISEYKGQKVNEQYF
.	.	TRBV18	TRBJ2-1	16	TGTGCCAGCTCACCACGAAGCGCAGGGGCCTACAATGAGCAGTTCTTC	CASSPRSAGAYNEQFF
.	TRBD1	TRBV6-6	TRBJ1-1	14	TGTGCCAGCAGCACAACAGGGGGCTTGGCTGAAGCTTTCTTT	CASSTTGGLAEAFF
medium-sized	TRBD2	TRBV6-1	TRBJ2-7	16	TGTGCCAGCAGTGAAGGTTGGGCTAGCGGGTTCAACGAGCAGTACTTC	CASSEGWASGFNEQYF
.	.	TRBV6-6	TRBJ1-5	13	TGTGCCAGCAGTCTCAGGGGTGGTCAGCCCCAGCATTTT	CASSLRGGQPQHF
.	.	TRBV19	TRBJ1-2	14	TGTGCCAGTAGTAACAGGATGCCTTACTATGGCTACACCTTC	CASSNRMPYYGYTF
.	TRBD2	TRBV5-1	TRBJ2-1	17	TGCGCCAGCAGCGACCCCCGAAGCGGGAGGCTGTCCAATGAGCAGTTCTTC	CASSDPRSGRLSNEQFF
.	TRBD2	TRBV5-1	TRBJ2-1	15	TGCGCCAGCAGCCCCACGCCTAGCGGGATCAATGAGCAGTTCTTC	CASSPTPSGINEQFF
medium-sized	.	TRBV28	TRBJ1-5	15	TGTGCCAGCAGTTCAGCGGACGGCGTCAATCAGCCCCAGCATTTT	CASSSADGVNQPQHF
.	TRBD1	TRBV2	TRBJ2-7	15	TGTGCCAGCAGTGAAGCGACAGGGGTAAACCAGGGGCAGTACTTC	CASSEATGVNQGQYF
.	TRBD2	TRBV7-2	TRBJ2-5	14	TGTGCCAGCACCCTAGCGGGGGCGGTAGAGACCCAGTACTTC	CASTLAGAVETQYF
.	.	TRBV30	TRBJ1-5	13	TGTGCCTGGTCCACCTACAGACATCAGCCCCAGCATTTT	CAWSTYRHQPQHF
.	TRBD2	TRBV7-9	TRBJ2-7	17	TGTGCCAGCAGCACCGGAGCGGTGGCAGGGAGGGTCCACGAGCAGTACTTC	CASSTGAVAGRVHEQYF
.	TRBD1	TRBV5-1	TRBJ1-4	14	TGCGCCAGCAACTTGGGGACAGAGAATGAAAAACTGTTTTTT	CASNLGTENEKLFF
.	TRBD1	TRBV29-1	TRBJ1-2	13	TGCAGCAGTGACAGGGGGCCTGGATATGGCTACACCTTC	CSSDRGPGYGYTF